These 14 T cell receptor beta chains were all obtained from the same sample, sequenced in a study of T cells in Graves' hyperthyroidism and ophthalmopathy. The investigators amplified TCR beta CDR3 regions from RNA transcripts. HTBI primers were the set used in a first-round RT-PCR of the TCR CDR3. Each CDR3 protein gets one entry after TCRdb re-called the multiplex PCR reads with MiXCR. Here the sample spans about 400,000 distinct CDR3 sequences, about 14% being singletons. The specimen sequenced was blood. Receptors were obtained from a man over 45 with Graves' ophthalmopathy.

This clonotype was observed a handful of times. This chain joins TRBV5-6 and TRBJ1-4; D uncertain. The CDR3 loop spans 14 amino acids. Trimming stripped 1 base from V and 10 bases from J, with 14 bases between. The germline CDR1 and CDR2 sequences are SGHDT and YYEEEE. The DNA of the CDR3 is TGTGCCAGCAGCTTGTTGCCCCCGGAGGGAAAACTGTTTTTT. This sequence encodes CASSLLPPEGKLFF.

V is TRBV6-1 and J is TRBJ2-7; TRBD1 matches at 10 bases. After removal of 6 bases from V and 4 bases from J, the junction contained 9 bases not matched to a gene. The CDR3 has 15 residues. Looked up from germline, CDR1 is MNHNS and CDR2 is SASEGT. CDR3 loop: CASRTPGQGTYEQYF. DNA of the CDR3: TGTGCCAGCAGGACCCCGGGACAGGGGACTTACGAGCAGTACTTC.

This chain links TRBV5-1 with TRBJ1-4, with D hard to call. The V gene's germline CDR1 is SGHRS and CDR2 YFSETQ. V lost 5 bases to trimming and J lost 3 bases, with 8 bases between them. This CDR3 region has 13 residues. The DNA of the CDR3 is TGCGCCAGCAGTGGGGAGCCTAATGAAAAACTGTTTTTT. Residues: CASSGEPNEKLFF.

In this sample, this clonotype turned up many times. The J gene is TRBJ2-5, the V gene TRBV30; D remains unclear. Trimming took 4 bases from V and 11 from J, leaving 11 bases between them. CDR1 is GTSNPN, CDR2 SVGIG, per germline (reference sequence). The CDR3 loop spans 10 amino acids. CDR3 loop: CAWNSGLQYF. The DNA of the CDR3 is TGTGCCTGGAATTCGGGCCTTCAGTACTTC.

At least ten counts were recorded for this clonotype. The chain is built from TRBV11-3 and TRBJ2-1, with TRBD2 as a possible D gene (5 bases). Germline V lookup: CDR1 SGHNT, CDR2 YENEEA. The CDR3 is made up of 13 amino acids. V lost 5 bases, J lost 5 bases, and 10 bases lay in between. The CDR3 DNA is TGTGCCAGCAGCCGCGGGCGGGACAATGAGCAGTTCTTC. Amino acids: CASSRGRDNEQFF.

The table lists this clonotype with many counts. V and J are TRBV20-1 and TRBJ2-5; 10 bases line up with TRBD1. CDR1 is DFQATT and CDR2 is SNEGSKA in the germline V gene (reference sequence). The CDR3 runs to 16 residues. V trimming: 5 bases; J trimming: 0 bases; junction bases outside the gene matches: 9. The CDR3 region is CSAETRDRGHQETQYF. The CDR3 DNA reads TGCAGTGCTGAAACCCGGGACAGGGGACACCAAGAGACCCAGTACTTC.

This clonotype was seen ten or more times. The V and J genes are TRBV4-2 and TRBJ2-5; 7 nucleotides agree with TRBD1. The CDR3 spans 15 residues. The V gene's germline CDR1 is LGHNA and CDR2 YNFKEQ. The junction had 5 bases not matched to a gene; V was cut back by 0 bases and J by 4 bases. The CDR3 DNA reads TGTGCCAGCAGCCAAGAAAGGGGGCAGGGAGAGACCCAGTACTTC. It yields the protein CASSQERGQGETQYF.

V gene TRBV29-1 combines with J gene TRBJ2-3; 9 bases align to TRBD2. The CDR3 spans 14 residues. Losses at the gene ends were 4 bases for V and 5 bases for J; bases not matched to a gene: 7. Germline loops: CDR1 SQVTM, CDR2 ANQGSEA. The DNA of the CDR3 is TGCAGCGTTGCTAGCGGGACATGGGAAGATACGCAGTATTTT. This sequence encodes CSVASGTWEDTQYF.

This clonotype was counted at least ten times. The rearrangement links TRBV15 to TRBJ2-1, with D perhaps matching TRBD2 (6 bases). Trimming left V 1 base short and J 4 bases short, with 8 bases between. This CDR3 region has 14 residues. Germline V lookup: CDR1 LNHNV, CDR2 YYDKDF (reference sequence). This chain's CDR3 is CATSRGGNYNEQFF. The CDR3 DNA is TGTGCCACCAGCAGAGGCGGGAATTACAATGAGCAGTTCTTC.

This clonotype was observed at least ten times. The V gene is TRBV29-1, the J gene TRBJ1-1, with D possibly being TRBD1 (5 bases). Germline assignment: CDR1 SQVTM and CDR2 ANQGSEA. The CDR3 has 16 residues. Deletions cut 3 bases from V and 1 base from J, with 18 bases between. CDR3 residues: CSVEGVRGARNTEAFF. The CDR3 DNA follows: TGCAGCGTTGAGGGGGTGCGGGGTGCTCGGAACACTGAAGCTTTCTTT.

This clonotype was counted between two and nine times. This chain connects TRBV19 to TRBJ2-3; possible D gene TRBD2, 5 bases. The CDR3 runs 12 residues. The V gene's germline CDR1 is LNHDA and CDR2 SQIVND (reference sequence). The CDR3 nucleotides read TGTGCGACCCTGGGTACGGGGAATACGCAGTATTTT. Amino acid sequence: CATLGTGNTQYF.

V gene TRBV20-1 combines with J gene TRBJ1-4; no firm D call. With 1 base removed from V and 0 bases from J, the gap between germline ends came to 6 bases. Germline V CDR1 and CDR2: DFQATT, SNEGSKA (reference sequence). The CDR3 contains 14 residues. CDR3 sequence: CSARVGSTNEKLFF. In DNA, the CDR3 is TGCAGTGCTAGAGTAGGGTCAACTAATGAAAAACTGTTTTTT.

This clonotype was counted ten times or more. The rearrangement links TRBV11-3 to TRBJ2-1; D gene uncertain. The germline V and J ends were trimmed by 0 bases and 3 bases, with 9 bases remaining between them. This CDR3 contains 15 residues. Germline-derived CDR1 and CDR2 are SGHNT and YENEEA. CDR3: CASSLEHGNYNEQFF. The CDR3 DNA reads TGTGCCAGCAGCTTAGAACACGGCAACTACAATGAGCAGTTCTTC. The full variable domain, with the rest looked up from reference TRBV11-3 and TRBJ2-1, is EAGVVQSPRYKIIEKKQPVAFWCNPISGHNTLYWYLQNLGQGPELLIRYENEEAVDDSQLPKDRFSAERLKGVDSTLKIQPAELGDSAVYLCASSLEHGNYNEQFFGPGTRLTVL.

This clonotype has ten or more counts. CDR3 amino acids: CASSDRDGTYEQYF. CDR3 bases: TGTGCCAGCAGTGACCGGGACGGGACCTACGAGCAGTACTTC. The chain employs TRBV28 and TRBJ2-7, with D perhaps given as TRBD1 or TRBD2 (5 bases each). V lost 5 bases and J lost 2, with 13 bases in between. The germline V gene has CDR1 MDHEN and CDR2 SYDVKM. The CDR3 runs 14 residues.